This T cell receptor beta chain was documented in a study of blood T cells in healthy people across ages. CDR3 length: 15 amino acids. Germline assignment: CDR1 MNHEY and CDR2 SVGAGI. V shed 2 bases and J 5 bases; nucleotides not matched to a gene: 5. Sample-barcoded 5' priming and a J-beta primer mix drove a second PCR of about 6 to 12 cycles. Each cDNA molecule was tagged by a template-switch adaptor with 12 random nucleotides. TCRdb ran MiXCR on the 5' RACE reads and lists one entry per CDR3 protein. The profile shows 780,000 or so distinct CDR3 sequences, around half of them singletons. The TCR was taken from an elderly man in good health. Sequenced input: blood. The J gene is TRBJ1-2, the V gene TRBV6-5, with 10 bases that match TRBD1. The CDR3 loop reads CASSYPGQGQYGYTF. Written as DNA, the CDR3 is TGTGCCAGCAGTTACCCGGGACAGGGGCAATATGGCTACACCTTC.